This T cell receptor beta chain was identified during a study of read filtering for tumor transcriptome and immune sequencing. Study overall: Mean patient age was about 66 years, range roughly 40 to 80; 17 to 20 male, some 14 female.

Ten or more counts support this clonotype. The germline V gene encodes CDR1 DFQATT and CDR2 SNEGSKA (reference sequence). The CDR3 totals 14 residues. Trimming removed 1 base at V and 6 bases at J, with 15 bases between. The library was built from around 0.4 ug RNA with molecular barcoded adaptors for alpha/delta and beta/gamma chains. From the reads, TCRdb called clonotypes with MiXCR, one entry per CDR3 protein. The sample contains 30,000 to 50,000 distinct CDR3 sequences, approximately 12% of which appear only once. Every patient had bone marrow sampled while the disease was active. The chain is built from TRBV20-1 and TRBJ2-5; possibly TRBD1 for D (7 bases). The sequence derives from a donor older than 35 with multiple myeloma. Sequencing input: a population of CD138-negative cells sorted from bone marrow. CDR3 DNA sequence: TGCAGTGCTAGAGTAGGAGGGGGCAGGAAGACCCAGTACTTC. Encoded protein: CSARVGGGRKTQYF.